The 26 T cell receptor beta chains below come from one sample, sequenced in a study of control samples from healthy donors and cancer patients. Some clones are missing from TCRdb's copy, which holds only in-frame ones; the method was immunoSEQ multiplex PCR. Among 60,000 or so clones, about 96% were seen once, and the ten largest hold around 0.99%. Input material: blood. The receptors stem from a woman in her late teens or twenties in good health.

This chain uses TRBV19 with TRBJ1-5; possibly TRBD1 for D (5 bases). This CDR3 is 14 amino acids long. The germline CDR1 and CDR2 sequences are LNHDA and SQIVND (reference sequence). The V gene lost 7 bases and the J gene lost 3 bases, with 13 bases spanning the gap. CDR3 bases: TGTGCCAGTAACCCTGGGGGGTTCAATCAGCCCCAGCATTTT. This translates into CASNPGGFNQPQHF. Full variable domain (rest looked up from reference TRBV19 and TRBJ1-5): DGGITQSPKYLFRKEGQNVTLSCEQNLNHDAMYWYRQDPGQGLRLIYYSQIVNDFQKGDIAEGYSVSREKKESFPLTVTSAQKNPTAFYLCASNPGGFNQPQHFGDGTRLSIL.

The DNA of the CDR3 is TGCAGTGCTAGAGTCCTAGATACGCAGTATTTT. The encoded protein is CSARVLDTQYF. The chain combines TRBV20-1 with TRBJ2-3; D unclear. The CDR3 has 11 residues. The V gene lost 1 base and the J gene lost 5 bases, with 4 bases spanning the gap. CDR1 and CDR2 (germline): DFQATT, SNEGSKA (reference sequence).

The CDR3 DNA reads as TGTGCCAGCAGACTCACAGGGTCGGGGGCCAACGTCCTGACTTTC. This encodes CASRLTGSGANVLTF. The chain couples TRBV6-5 to TRBJ2-6; TRBD1 is a possible D gene (6 bases). V lost 6 bases and J lost 4, with 13 bases in between. Germline V CDR1 and CDR2: MNHEY, SVGAGI. The CDR3 has 15 residues.

CDR3 protein: CASRGVEQGTDTQYF. The DNA of the CDR3 is TGTGCCAGTAGGGGGGTCGAGCAGGGGACAGATACGCAGTATTTT. The chain uses TRBV19 and TRBJ2-3; weak D call: TRBD1 (6 bases). Trimming cost V 6 bases and J 3 bases, with 16 bases left between them. Germline-derived CDR1 and CDR2 are LNHDA and SQIVND (reference sequence). The CDR3 runs 15 residues.

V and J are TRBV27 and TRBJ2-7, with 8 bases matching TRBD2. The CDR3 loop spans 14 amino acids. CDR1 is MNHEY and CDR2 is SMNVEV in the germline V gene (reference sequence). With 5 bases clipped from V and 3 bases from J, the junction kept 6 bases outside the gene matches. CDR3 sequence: CASSLTGGDYEQYF. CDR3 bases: TGTGCCAGCAGTCTTACCGGGGGGGACTACGAGCAGTACTTC.

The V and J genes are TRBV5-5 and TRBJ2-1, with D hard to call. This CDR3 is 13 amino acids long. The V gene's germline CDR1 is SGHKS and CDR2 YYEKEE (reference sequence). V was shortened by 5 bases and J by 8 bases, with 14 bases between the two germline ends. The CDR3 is CASRDPPSDEQFF. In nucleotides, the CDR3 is TGTGCCAGCAGGGACCCACCAAGCGATGAGCAGTTCTTC.

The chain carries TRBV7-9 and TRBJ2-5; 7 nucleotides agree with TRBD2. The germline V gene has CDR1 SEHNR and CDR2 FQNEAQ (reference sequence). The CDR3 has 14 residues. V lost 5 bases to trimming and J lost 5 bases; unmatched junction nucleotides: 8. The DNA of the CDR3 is TGTGCCAGCAGCGTACTAGCGTCGAGGGAGACCCAGTACTTC. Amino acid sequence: CASSVLASRETQYF.

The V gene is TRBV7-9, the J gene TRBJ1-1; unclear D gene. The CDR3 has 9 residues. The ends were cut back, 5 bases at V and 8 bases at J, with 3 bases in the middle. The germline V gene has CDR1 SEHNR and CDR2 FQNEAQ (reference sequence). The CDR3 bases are TGTGCCAGCAGCCGCGAAGCTTTCTTT. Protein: CASSREAFF. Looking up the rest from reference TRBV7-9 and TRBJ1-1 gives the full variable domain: DTGVSQNPRHKITKRGQNVTFRCDPISEHNRLYWYRQTLGQGPEFLTYFQNEAQLEKSRLLSDRFSAERPKGSFSTLEIQRTEQGDSAMYLCASSREAFFGQGTRLTVV.

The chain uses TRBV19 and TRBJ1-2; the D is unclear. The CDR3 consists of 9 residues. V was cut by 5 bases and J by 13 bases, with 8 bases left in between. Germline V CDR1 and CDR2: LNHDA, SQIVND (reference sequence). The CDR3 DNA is TGTGCCAGTAGTTTCCCTACCACCTTC. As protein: CASSFPTTF.

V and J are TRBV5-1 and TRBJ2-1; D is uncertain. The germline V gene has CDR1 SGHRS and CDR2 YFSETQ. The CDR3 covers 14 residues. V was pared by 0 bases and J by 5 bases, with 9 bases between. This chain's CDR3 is CASSLALVDNEQFF. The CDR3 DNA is TGCGCCAGCAGCTTGGCTCTAGTCGACAATGAGCAGTTCTTC.

CDR3 sequence (DNA): TGTGCCAGCAGCAGGAGAGGGACAGCTCCTTTTCTTAACTATGGCTACACCTTC. It yields the protein CASSRRGTAPFLNYGYTF. The gene calls are TRBV5-6 and TRBJ1-2; TRBD1 matches 7 bases. Germline V gives CDR1 SGHDT, CDR2 YYEEEE. This CDR3 has 18 residues. V was clipped by 4 bases and J by 1 base; unmatched bases: 16.

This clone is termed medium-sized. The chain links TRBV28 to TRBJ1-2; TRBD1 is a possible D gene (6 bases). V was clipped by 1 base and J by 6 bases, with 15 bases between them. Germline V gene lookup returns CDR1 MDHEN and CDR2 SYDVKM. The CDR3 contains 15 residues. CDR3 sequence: CASSLLSGESNGYTF. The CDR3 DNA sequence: TGTGCCAGCAGTTTATTATCAGGGGAGTCGAATGGCTACACCTTC.

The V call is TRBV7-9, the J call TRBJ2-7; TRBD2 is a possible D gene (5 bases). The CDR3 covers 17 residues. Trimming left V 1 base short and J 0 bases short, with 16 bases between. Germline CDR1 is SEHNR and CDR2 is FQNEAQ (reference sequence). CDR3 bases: TGTGCCAGCAGCTTAGGGTTCCCTAGCTGGAGCTCCTACGAGCAGTACTTC. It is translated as CASSLGFPSWSSYEQYF.

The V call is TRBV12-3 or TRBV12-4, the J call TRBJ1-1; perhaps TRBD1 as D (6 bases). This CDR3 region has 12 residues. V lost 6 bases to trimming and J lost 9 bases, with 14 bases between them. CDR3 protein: CASSPQGSKAFF. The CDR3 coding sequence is TGTGCCAGCAGCCCCCAGGGGTCCAAAGCTTTCTTT.

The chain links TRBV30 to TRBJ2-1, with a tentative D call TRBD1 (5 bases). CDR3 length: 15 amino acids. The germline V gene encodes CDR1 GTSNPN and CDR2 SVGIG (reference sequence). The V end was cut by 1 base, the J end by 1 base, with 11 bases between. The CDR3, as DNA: TGTGCCTGGAGTGGTGCAGGGTTTTCCTACAATGAGCAGTTCTTC. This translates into CAWSGAGFSYNEQFF.

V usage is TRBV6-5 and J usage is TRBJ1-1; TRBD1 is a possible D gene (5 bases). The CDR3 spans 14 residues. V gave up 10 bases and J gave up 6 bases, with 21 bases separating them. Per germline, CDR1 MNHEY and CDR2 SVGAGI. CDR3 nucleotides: TGTGCCACCCGCAGTGGGGGTGCCCCTGCTGAAGCTTTCTTT. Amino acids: CATRSGGAPAEAFF.

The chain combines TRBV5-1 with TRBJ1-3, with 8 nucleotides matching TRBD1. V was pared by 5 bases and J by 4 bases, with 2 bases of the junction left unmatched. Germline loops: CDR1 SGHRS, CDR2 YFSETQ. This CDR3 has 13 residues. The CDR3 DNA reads TGCGCCAGCAGGACAGGGGCAGGAAACACCATATATTTT. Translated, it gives CASRTGAGNTIYF.

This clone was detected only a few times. CDR3 sequence reads: CASSLDRLHNQPQHF. CDR3 in DNA: TGTGCCAGCAGCCTAGACCGGTTACACAATCAGCCCCAGCATTTT. The J gene is TRBJ1-5, the V gene TRBV28; D gene ambiguous. The CDR3 runs to 15 residues. Germline-derived CDR1 and CDR2 are MDHEN and SYDVKM. V dropped 6 bases and J dropped 3 bases, with 15 bases sitting between them.

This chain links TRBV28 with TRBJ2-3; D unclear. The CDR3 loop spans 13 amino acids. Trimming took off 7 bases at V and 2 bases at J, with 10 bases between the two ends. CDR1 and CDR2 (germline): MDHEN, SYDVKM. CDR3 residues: CASTSSLTDTQYF. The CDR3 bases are TGTGCCAGCACCTCTAGTCTCACAGATACGCAGTATTTT.

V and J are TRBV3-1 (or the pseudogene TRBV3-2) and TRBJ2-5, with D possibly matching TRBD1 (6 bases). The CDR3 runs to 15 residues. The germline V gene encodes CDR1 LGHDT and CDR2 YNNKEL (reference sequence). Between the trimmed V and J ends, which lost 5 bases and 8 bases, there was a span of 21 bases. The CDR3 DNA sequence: TGTGCCAGCAGCGACGGACAGAAAGTACCAGACACCCAGTACTTC. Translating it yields CASSDGQKVPDTQYF.

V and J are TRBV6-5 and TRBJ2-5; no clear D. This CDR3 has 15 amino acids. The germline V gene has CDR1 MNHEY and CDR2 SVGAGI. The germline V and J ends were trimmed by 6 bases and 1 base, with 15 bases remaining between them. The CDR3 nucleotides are TGTGCCAGCAGAATTAATGACGGATCCCAAGAGACCCAGTACTTC. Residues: CASRINDGSQETQYF.

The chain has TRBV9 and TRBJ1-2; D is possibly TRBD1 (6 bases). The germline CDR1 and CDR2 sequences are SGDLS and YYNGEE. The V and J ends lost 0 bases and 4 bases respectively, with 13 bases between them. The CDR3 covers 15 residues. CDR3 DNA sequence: TGTGCCAGCAGCGTAGCTCCAGGGGACACCTATGGCTACACCTTC. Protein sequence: CASSVAPGDTYGYTF.

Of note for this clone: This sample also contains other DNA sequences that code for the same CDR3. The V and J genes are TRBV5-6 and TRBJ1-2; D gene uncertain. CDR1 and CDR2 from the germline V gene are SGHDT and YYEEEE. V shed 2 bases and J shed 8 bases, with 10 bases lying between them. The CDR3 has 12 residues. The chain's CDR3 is CASSLSTRGYTF. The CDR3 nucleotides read TGTGCCAGCAGCTTATCGACCCGGGGCTACACCTTC.

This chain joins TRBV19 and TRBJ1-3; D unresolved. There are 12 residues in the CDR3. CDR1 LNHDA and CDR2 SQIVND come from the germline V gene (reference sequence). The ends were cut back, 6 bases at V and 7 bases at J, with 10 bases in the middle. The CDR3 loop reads CASRTVPNTIYF. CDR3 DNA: TGTGCCAGTAGAACGGTTCCGAACACCATATATTTT.

The CDR3 here is CASSLRGQLQAGELFF. CDR3 in DNA: TGCGCCAGCAGCTTGAGGGGGCAGCTGCAGGCCGGGGAGCTGTTTTTT. The chain couples TRBV5-1 to TRBJ2-2; TRBD1 aligns across 7 bases. The germline V gene has CDR1 SGHRS and CDR2 YFSETQ. The CDR3 spans 16 residues. The ends lost 1 base at V and 6 bases at J; junction bases unmatched: 9.

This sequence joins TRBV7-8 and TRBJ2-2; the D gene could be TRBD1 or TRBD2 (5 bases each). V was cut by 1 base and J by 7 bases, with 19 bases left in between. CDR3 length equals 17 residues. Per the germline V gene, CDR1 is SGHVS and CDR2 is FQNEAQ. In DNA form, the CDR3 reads TGTGCCAGCAGCTTAGGGCTCCGGGGCTGGGTCGGCGGGGAGCTGTTTTTT. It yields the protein CASSLGLRGWVGGELFF. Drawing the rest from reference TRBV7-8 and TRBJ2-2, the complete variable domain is GAGVSQSPRYKVAKRGQDVALRCDPISGHVSLFWYQQALGQGPEFLTYFQNEAQLDKSGLPSDRFFAERPEGSVSTLKIQRTQQEDSAVYLCASSLGLRGWVGGELFFGEGSRLTVL.